This entry features one T cell receptor (beta chain) sequence. Its antigen is currently not known. Per-base quality was not reported, and no clone a single base away is much larger than it. Whole blood was collected in K2EDTA tubes by collaborating institutions according to the institutions' own protocols. Collaborator samples were shipped for TCRbeta analysis as frozen whole blood, isolated PBMCs, or DNA extracted from either sample type. TCRbeta CDR3 regions were amplified from genomic DNA by means of the immunoSEQ Assay, a bias-controlled multiplex PCR. Per the source publication's procedure: The number of nucleated cells in each sample was estimated by amplification of reference gene primers within the assay. To quantify the absolute abundance of each unique TCRbeta CDR3 rearrangement, sequence reads were collapsed and filtered. Productive Simpson clonality was computed per sample as the square root of Simpson's diversity index over productive rearrangements. Entries here come from immuneACCESS through TCRdb and include only in-frame sequences with V and J called. Some clones fail to appear in such tables; in the studies checked, an unresolved V gene covers under half of the shortfall, and the cause of the remainder is unknown. D and trimming were read from the DNA, whereas the V and J calls and clone size are those reported in that table. Within this sample are around 260,000 clones, with 88% of them counted one time only. In total, the top ten clones hold about 0.7% of the sample.

This specimen belongs to a study of blood T cell repertoires in COVID-19 (TCRdb year 2020). The study in broad terms: Collaborator samples came from the United States, Italy and Spain and covered acute and convalescent phases of COVID-19. The samples were drawn from two sources: the first 160 participants of the ongoing ImmuneRACE study, and 950 to 1,500 subjects contributed by 6 global collaborators. The repertoires were released in a freely available public database intended as a resource for research on the immune response to SARS-CoV-2. HLA class I and class II types, where available, came from metadata supplied by the sample provider rather than from assay-based typing. The material from the prospective study consisted of cDNA or gDNA derived from T cells, B-cell-depleted T cells, or PBMCs. The sample metadata nearly always contained a de-identified subject ID, COVID-19 status, age in years and sex. Deeply sampled blood TCRbeta repertoires from subjects exposed to, actively infected with, or recovered from COVID-19 were included in the dataset.

The CDR3, cysteine through phenylalanine, is 15 amino acids long. The DNA shown is the 45-base CDR3, in frame from base 1. CDR1 and CDR2 were assigned from the germline V gene (reference sequence) as MNHEY and SMNVEV. Trimming at the junction amounts to 5 bases on V and 2 bases on J, and the germline ends lie 15 bases apart. General study outcomes and caveats: How much clinical and demographic metadata was included differed by source and by participant, and the metadata was provided uncurated.

Sequenced: peripheral blood. The source is a human donor in a cohort sampled during active COVID-19. The sequence joins TRBV27 to TRBJ2-5, and TRBD1 may be the D gene, going by 5 matching bases. The DNA sequence is given as TGTGCCAGCAGTCCCTGGACACCTTCTCAAGAGACCCAGTACTTC. The encoded protein is CASSPWTPSQETQYF.